Below, 27 T cell receptor beta chains from the same sample are listed, as sequenced in a study of beta chain features in type 1 diabetes. Expressed TCRB transcripts were sequenced after all isolated RNA was converted to cDNA. The assay was immunoSEQ multiplex PCR, and TCRdb's table has in-frame clones only and misses some. The table has around 150,000 clones, 6.5% to 10% seen once. Points from the study as a whole: TCRB CDR3s from Type 1 diabetes patients were moderately but significantly shorter in all four CD4+ subsets.

Their antigens are not known. What was sequenced was central memory CD4+ T cells from blood. The source is a woman aged 18-30 years with type 1 diabetes.

In DNA form, the CDR3 reads TGTGCCAGCTCATCTGAGAGGAATACGCAGTATTTT. It is translated as CASSSERNTQYF. The genes are TRBV18 and TRBJ2-3; D is undetermined. Germline loops: CDR1 KGHSH, CDR2 LQKENI. The CDR3 contains 12 residues. The V end lost 5 bases, the J end lost 7 bases, and 10 bases lay between the germline ends.

This clone was detected a few times. DNA of the CDR3: TGTGCCAGCAGCTCGTCTAGCGGGGTCGCGACCCAGTACTTC. This translates into CASSSSSGVATQYF. The chain recombines TRBV7-9 with TRBJ2-5; 9 positions match TRBD2. The CDR3 is 14 amino acids. V lost 4 bases and J lost 7; bases outside the gene matches: 7. Germline values: CDR1 SEHNR, CDR2 FQNEAQ (reference sequence). Combining the CDR3 with reference TRBV7-9 and TRBJ2-5 gives the whole variable domain DTGVSQNPRHKITKRGQNVTFRCDPISEHNRLYWYRQTLGQGPEFLTYFQNEAQLEKSRLLSDRFSAERPKGSFSTLEIQRTEQGDSAMYLCASSSSSGVATQYFGPGTRLLVL.

This clone was observed a handful of times. The CDR3 is CSGQEGNYGYTF. The CDR3 DNA is TGCAGCGGCCAGGAGGGGAACTATGGCTACACCTTC. The chain recombines TRBV29-1 with TRBJ1-2, with a possible D match to TRBD1 (5 bases). Germline CDR1 is SQVTM and CDR2 is ANQGSEA. The CDR3 spans 12 residues. Between the trimmed V and J ends, which lost 7 bases and 2 bases, there was a span of 11 bases.

This clone was observed a handful of times. The chain combines TRBV29-1 with TRBJ1-2; 7 nucleotides line up with TRBD1. CDR1 and CDR2 from the germline V gene are SQVTM and ANQGSEA. The CDR3 spans 11 residues. J was trimmed by 4 bases and V by 7 bases; bases with no gene match: 3. The CDR3 region has the DNA TGCAGCGCGACAGGGACCTATGGCTACACCTTC. As protein: CSATGTYGYTF.

The sample holds a few counts of this clone. The V and J genes are TRBV4-1 and TRBJ2-3; 12 bases are a match to TRBD2. After removal of 5 bases from V and 4 bases from J, the junction contained 7 bases not matched to a gene. The CDR3 sequence is 16 residues long. Germline CDR1 and CDR2: MGHRA and YSYEKL. CDR3 region: CASSSTLAGGSDTQYF. For the CDR3, the DNA is TGCGCCAGCAGCTCGACACTAGCGGGAGGTTCAGATACGCAGTATTTT.

This rearrangement joins TRBV19 to TRBJ1-5; 8 nucleotides agree with TRBD1. Per germline, CDR1 LNHDA and CDR2 SQIVND (reference sequence). CDR3 length: 16 residues. V shed 1 base and J 6 bases; nucleotides not matched to a gene: 8. CDR3 coding DNA: TGTGCCAGTAGTATAGCTCCGACAGGGGTCATTCAGCCCCAGCATTTT. Its protein is CASSIAPTGVIQPQHF.

This rearrangement joins TRBV29-1 to TRBJ1-1; possible D gene TRBD1, 5 bases. Germline lookup yields CDR1 SQVTM and CDR2 ANQGSEA. CDR3 length: 12 residues. V was shortened by 7 bases and J by 1 base, with 10 bases between the two germline ends. CDR3 residues: CSAGRGNTEAFF. In nucleotides, the CDR3 is TGCAGCGCCGGAAGGGGGAACACTGAAGCTTTCTTT.

There are a few counts of this clone. This rearrangement joins TRBV7-8 to TRBJ2-7; no clear D. V lost 1 base and J 6 bases, leaving 7 bases between the germline ends. CDR1 is SGHVS, CDR2 FQNEAQ, per germline. The CDR3 runs 12 residues. As DNA, the CDR3 is TGTGCCAGCAGCTTAGTAGGAGTCGAGCAGTACTTC. Its protein is CASSLVGVEQYF.

This clone has just a few counts. The CDR3 is CASSPGGGSYSNQPQHF. The CDR3 DNA reads as TGTGCCAGCTCACCTGGCGGGGGCAGTTATAGCAATCAGCCCCAGCATTTT. The chain recombines TRBV18 with TRBJ1-5; maybe TRBD1 (6 bases). Trimming stripped 3 bases from V and 0 bases from J, with 15 bases between. Germline values: CDR1 KGHSH, CDR2 LQKENI. This CDR3 spans 17 amino acids.

The V and J genes are TRBV18 and TRBJ2-1; 10 nucleotides agree with TRBD2. The CDR3 runs 15 residues. With V trimmed by 3 bases and J by 8 bases, 7 bases remained unmatched. Germline V gene data show CDR1 as KGHSH and CDR2 as LQKENI. CDR3 loop: CASSPGAGGIHEQFF. The DNA for the CDR3 is TGTGCCAGCTCACCGGGAGCGGGAGGGATTCATGAGCAGTTCTTC.

V is TRBV7-2 and J is TRBJ2-7, with 7 bases aligning to TRBD2. The CDR3 length is 17 residues. Germline CDR1 SGHTA, CDR2 FQGNSA. V lost 5 bases, J lost 6 bases, and 19 bases stayed unmatched. CDR3 DNA sequence: TGTGCCAGCAGCGAGACTGGGGGGGGATCCGGAGGTGGCGAGCAGTACTTC. It encodes CASSETGGGSGGGEQYF.

The V gene is TRBV5-6, the J gene TRBJ1-5; D gene uncertain. V lost 5 bases, J lost 1 base, and 16 bases lay in between. The length of the CDR3 is 16 residues. Germline V gene sequence: CDR1 SGHDT, CDR2 YYEEEE. The CDR3 DNA follows: TGTGCCAGCAGTCGAACGGGGTATGGAAGCAATCAGCCCCAGCATTTT. Protein sequence: CASSRTGYGSNQPQHF.

This clone has more than one count but fewer than ten. The gene calls are TRBV7-2 and TRBJ2-3; the D gene is possibly TRBD1 (5 bases). This CDR3 spans 14 amino acids. Germline assignment: CDR1 SGHTA and CDR2 FQGNSA. The ends were cut back, 1 base at V and 8 bases at J, with 13 bases in the middle. CDR3 loop: CASSLERTRSTQYF. The CDR3 coding sequence is TGTGCCAGCAGCTTAGAACGGACACGGTCTACGCAGTATTTT.

The chain couples TRBV4-3 to TRBJ2-1; D might be TRBD2 (5 bases). Per germline, CDR1 LGHNA and CDR2 YSLEER. CDR3 length equals 14 residues. The V end was cut by 1 base, the J end by 9 bases, with 13 bases between. The DNA of the CDR3 is TGCGCCAGCAGCCAAGGAGGGTCCGTCCGTGAGCAGTTCTTC. Amino acids: CASSQGGSVREQFF.

This clone was seen more than once but under ten times. This rearrangement joins TRBV11-2 to TRBJ2-1; 10 positions match TRBD2. The CDR3 spans 14 residues. Per germline, CDR1 SGHAT and CDR2 FQNNGV. J was trimmed by 10 bases and V by 3 bases; bases with no gene match: 6. CDR3 residues: CASSLGTSEAEQFF. Written as DNA, the CDR3 is TGTGCCAGCAGCTTGGGGACTAGCGAGGCCGAGCAGTTCTTC.

This clone occurred many times. The chain joins TRBV5-4 to TRBJ2-6, with D tentatively TRBD1 (5 bases). Deletions cut 5 bases from V and 0 bases from J, with 9 bases between. Germline CDR1 is SGHNT and CDR2 is YYREEE (reference sequence). The CDR3 runs 15 residues. The CDR3 DNA is TGTGCCAGCAGTCCAGGGAACTCTGGGGCCAACGTCCTGACTTTC. It specifies CASSPGNSGANVLTF.

This clone was recorded a few times. The rearrangement joins TRBV9 to TRBJ2-3; 9 bases line up with TRBD1. CDR1 and CDR2 (germline): SGDLS, YYNGEE. V lost 4 bases, J lost 2 bases, and 5 bases stayed unmatched. The CDR3 contains 15 residues. CDR3 in amino acids: CASSPTGGITDTQYF. The CDR3 DNA is TGTGCCAGCAGCCCGACAGGGGGGATCACAGATACGCAGTATTTT. Filled out from reference TRBV9 and TRBJ2-3, the complete variable domain reads DSGVTQTPKHLITATGQRVTLRCSPRSGDLSVYWYQQSLDQGLQFLIQYYNGEERAKGNILERFSAQQFPDLHSELNLSSLELGDSALYFCASSPTGGITDTQYFGPGTRLTVL.

There are a few counts of this clone. The rearrangement links TRBV18 to TRBJ1-6; 7 nucleotides line up with TRBD1. V lost 6 bases to trimming and J lost 7 bases; unmatched junction nucleotides: 9. This CDR3 region has 15 residues. CDR1 KGHSH and CDR2 LQKENI come from the germline V gene. In DNA form, the CDR3 reads TGTGCCAGCTCCCGCCAGGGGGTAAGGAATTCACCCCTCCACTTT. Encoded protein: CASSRQGVRNSPLHF.

This clone was seen a few times. V gene TRBV27 combines with J gene TRBJ1-3; 8 nucleotides match TRBD1. V was clipped by 5 bases and J by 10 bases; unmatched bases: 7. CDR3 size: 13 residues. The germline CDR1 and CDR2 sequences are MNHEY and SMNVEV (reference sequence). CDR3 DNA sequence: TGTGCCAGCAGTCCGGACAGGGCGGATACCATATATTTT. This gives the protein CASSPDRADTIYF.

This clone turned up a few times. The chain couples TRBV6-6 to TRBJ2-4, with TRBD1 identical over 7 bases. The V gene end was trimmed by 8 bases and the J gene end by 7 bases; junction bases not matched to a gene: 8. Germline values: CDR1 MNHNY, CDR2 SVGAGI (reference sequence). The CDR3 runs 13 residues. CDR3 bases: TGTGCCAGCTCCCTCGGGACAGCTAACATTCAGTACTTC. Translation gives CASSLGTANIQYF.

This clone was counted a few times. The rearrangement uses TRBV7-2 and TRBJ2-2; 8 bases line up with TRBD1. This CDR3 spans 14 amino acids. Germline CDR1 reads SGHTA; CDR2 reads FQGNSA. The V segment lost 8 bases and the J segment 2 bases; nucleotides outside the gene matches: 4. CDR3 sequence: CASRQGTNTGELFF. The CDR3 DNA reads TGTGCCAGCCGACAGGGGACCAACACCGGGGAGCTGTTTTTT.

The rearrangement joins TRBV7-2 to TRBJ1-4, with D possibly TRBD1 on 5 matching bases. CDR1 SGHTA and CDR2 FQGNSA come from the germline V gene. The CDR3 has 16 amino acids. V dropped 7 bases and J dropped 2 bases, with 17 bases sitting between them. The CDR3 DNA sequence: TGTGCCAGCACCGGGGGAGGAAGGATGACTAATGAAAAACTGTTTTTT. Its translation: CASTGGGRMTNEKLFF.

This clone was counted at least ten times. Other DNA sequences from this sample encode an identical CDR3 as well. V is TRBV7-2 and J is TRBJ2-7; D may be TRBD1 (6 bases). CDR1 SGHTA and CDR2 FQGNSA come from the germline V gene. This CDR3 has 13 residues. Deletions cut 4 bases from V and 3 bases from J, with 10 bases between. CDR3 loop: CASSSGQIYEQYF. The DNA for the CDR3 is TGTGCCAGCAGCTCCGGACAGATCTACGAGCAGTACTTC. The full variable domain, in which reference TRBV7-2 and TRBJ2-7 provide the parts outside the CDR3, is GAGVSQSPSNKVTEKGKDVELRCDPISGHTALYWYRQSLGQGLEFLIYFQGNSAPDKSGLPSDRFSAERTGGSVSTLTIQRTQQEDSAVYLCASSSGQIYEQYFGPGTRLTVT.

Ten or more counts support this clone. This chain connects TRBV29-1 to TRBJ2-5; no definite D call. The germline V gene encodes CDR1 SQVTM and CDR2 ANQGSEA. Trimming removed 7 bases from V and 3 bases from J, with 6 bases in between. The CDR3 sequence is 10 residues long. CDR3 DNA sequence: TGCAGCGGCGGCGAAGAGACCCAGTACTTC. Protein sequence: CSGGEETQYF.

In its sample, this clone was seen a few times. The V gene is TRBV28, the J gene TRBJ1-5; 7 bases fit TRBD1. CDR3 size: 14 residues. V lost 6 bases to trimming and J lost 5 bases; unmatched junction nucleotides: 7. CDR1 is MDHEN and CDR2 is SYDVKM in the germline V gene. For the CDR3, the DNA is TGTGCCAGCAGCACAGGGGCACCGCATCAGCCCCAGCATTTT. Protein product: CASSTGAPHQPQHF.

J is TRBJ2-6 and V is TRBV28; 7 nucleotides match TRBD1. V lost 7 bases and J lost 4; bases outside the gene matches: 13. Germline V gene lookup returns CDR1 MDHEN and CDR2 SYDVKM. The CDR3 has 17 amino acids. CDR3 sequence (DNA): TGTGCCAGCACCACACAGCAGGGACAGCCAGGGGCCAACGTCCTGACTTTC. It yields the protein CASTTQQGQPGANVLTF.

This clone was detected only a few times. This chain uses TRBV7-2 with TRBJ2-1, with TRBD2 as a possible D gene (6 bases). V lost 4 bases, J lost 4 bases, and 8 bases lay in between. Per the germline V gene, CDR1 is SGHTA and CDR2 is FQGNSA. There are 13 residues in the CDR3. DNA of the CDR3: TGTGCCAGCAGCTGGGAGGATTACAATGAGCAGTTCTTC. It encodes CASSWEDYNEQFF.